These T cell receptor beta chains were read from a single sample in a study of OX40 agonist ivuxolimab in advanced cancers. Sequencing used immunoSEQ multiplex PCR; TCRdb keeps in-frame clones, though not all of them. The sample consists of some 75,000 clones, more than 70% of them appearing once. This specimen consisted of CD4+ or CD8+ T cells sorted from blood, obtained in a trial of the OX40 agonist ivuxolimab. The source of these receptors is an adult with an advanced solid tumor such as melanoma, head and neck, liver or kidney cancer. Each CDR3 is given with its conserved first and last residue. A D gene is named only where the DNA matches it firmly. Clone size is given for some rows only: seen once, a few or many times, or a class if the clone is expanded.

TRBJ2-7,13,NA,TRBV30,NA,CAWSSRTGYEQYF,TGTGCCTGGAGCTCCCGGACGGGGTACGAGCAGTACTTC
TRBJ1-6,15,NA,TRBV9,NA,CASSVGNRINSPLHF,TGTGCCAGCAGCGTAGGGAACAGGATAAATTCACCCCTCCACTTT
TRBJ1-2,14,NA,TRBV6-1,TRBD1,CASSSTDRGYGYTF,TGTGCCAGCAGTTCTACGGACAGGGGGTATGGCTACACCTTC
TRBJ1-2,14,NA,TRBV7-9,NA,CASSSSGTDYGYTF,TGTGCCAGCAGCTCCTCTGGGACGGATTATGGCTACACCTTC
TRBJ2-5,11,NA,TRBV5-1,NA,CASSFQETQYF,TGCGCCAGCAGCTTCCAAGAGACCCAGTACTTC
TRBJ2-7,13,NA,TRBV5-4,NA,CASSSTGTYEQYF,TGTGCCAGCAGTTCGACCGGAACCTACGAGCAGTACTTC
TRBJ1-1,13,NA,TRBV27,TRBD1,CASRMDRTTEAFF,TGTGCCAGCAGGATGGACAGGACGACTGAAGCTTTCTTT
TRBJ1-1,14,NA,TRBV7-2,NA,CASSLTPGATEAFF,TGTGCCAGCAGCCTAACCCCAGGGGCAACTGAAGCTTTCTTT
TRBJ1-4,15,NA,TRBV5-4,NA,CASSLPGATNEKLFF,TGTGCCAGCAGCTTGCCGGGGGCAACTAATGAAAAACTGTTTTTT
TRBJ1-3,14,NA,TRBV29-1,NA,CSVKAGARGNTIYF,TGCAGCGTTAAGGCCGGAGCTCGTGGAAACACCATATATTTT
TRBJ1-3,15,NA,TRBV7-2,TRBD1,CASSYGQGRGGTIYF,TGTGCCAGCAGCTACGGACAGGGGCGGGGAGGCACCATATATTTT
TRBJ2-5,14,NA,TRBV30,TRBD1,CAWSVLPTGGTQYF,TGTGCCTGGAGTGTGCTGCCGACAGGGGGGACCCAGTACTTC
TRBJ1-2,15,NA,TRBV14,NA,CASSPGPPRVYGYTF,TGTGCCAGCAGCCCGGGACCGCCGAGGGTCTATGGCTACACCTTC
TRBJ1-2,14,once,TRBV4-1,NA,CASKDQQGNYGYTF,TGCGCCAGCAAAGATCAACAGGGAAACTATGGCTACACCTTC
TRBJ1-1,14,NA,TRBV6-5,TRBD1,CASTRQTGRTEAFF,TGTGCCAGCACTCGACAGACAGGGAGAACTGAAGCTTTCTTT
TRBJ1-2,13,NA,TRBV5-1,NA,CASSLAETVGYTF,TGCGCCAGCAGCTTGGCCGAGACAGTTGGCTACACCTTC
TRBJ2-1,14,NA,TRBV19,NA,CASSMGNREGEQFF,TGTGCCAGTAGTATGGGAAACAGGGAGGGGGAGCAGTTCTTC
TRBJ2-3,17,NA,TRBV19,TRBD1,CASSIDPYRGNTDTQYF,TGTGCCAGTAGTATAGATCCGTACAGGGGGAACACAGATACGCAGTATTTT
TRBJ1-1,15,NA,TRBV6-5,NA,CASSYSKEGNTEAFF,TGTGCCAGCAGTTACTCGAAGGAGGGGAACACTGAAGCTTTCTTT
TRBJ2-5,13,NA,TRBV2,TRBD1,CASCRGNQETQYF,TGTGCCAGCTGCAGGGGGAACCAAGAGACCCAGTACTTC
TRBJ2-1,15,NA,TRBV5-1,TRBD2,CASSLLGGSSNEQFF,TGCGCCAGCAGCTTGTTGGGCGGGAGTAGTAATGAGCAGTTCTTC
TRBJ1-5,14,NA,TRBV5-8,NA,CASSSSWTPQPQHF,TGTGCCAGCAGCTCGTCGTGGACTCCTCAGCCCCAGCATTTT
TRBJ2-3,15,NA,TRBV25-1,TRBD2,CASSPPSGITDTQYF,TGTGCCAGCAGCCCCCCCAGCGGGATCACAGATACGCAGTATTTT
TRBJ1-1,13,NA,TRBV29-1,NA,CSVDNQGSTEAFF,TGCAGCGTGGACAATCAGGGCTCTACTGAAGCTTTCTTT
TRBJ2-7,17,NA,TRBV14,NA,CASSQDLSPGYSYEQYF,TGTGCCAGCAGCCAAGATTTATCACCGGGATACTCCTACGAGCAGTACTTC
TRBJ1-1,12,once,TRBV30,NA,CASGPPNTEAFF,TGTGCCAGCGGTCCCCCGAACACTGAAGCTTTCTTT
TRBJ1-4,15,NA,TRBV19,TRBD1,CASSPQTGYGEKLFF,TGTGCCAGTAGTCCGCAGACAGGGTATGGTGAAAAACTGTTTTTT
TRBJ2-5,14,NA,TRBV18,TRBD2,CASFWTSGQETQYF,TGTGCCAGCTTTTGGACTAGCGGACAAGAGACCCAGTACTTC
TRBJ2-7,13,NA,TRBV5-1,NA,CASSLQYRAEQYF,TGCGCCAGCAGCTTGCAATACAGGGCCGAGCAGTACTTC
TRBJ1-1,12,NA,TRBV2,NA,CASSWTAGEAFF,TGTGCCAGCAGTTGGACAGCGGGTGAAGCTTTCTTT
TRBJ2-5,15,NA,TRBV4-2,NA,CASSQEGTVQETQYF,TGTGCCAGCAGCCAAGAAGGTACGGTCCAAGAGACCCAGTACTTC
TRBJ2-3,14,NA,TRBV28,NA,CASSESGDADTQYF,TGTGCCAGCAGTGAGAGTGGGGATGCAGATACGCAGTATTTT
TRBJ2-5,14,NA,TRBV5-5,NA,CASRGASQQETQYF,TGTGCCAGCAGGGGGGCCTCGCAGCAAGAGACCCAGTACTTC
TRBJ2-7,14,once,TRBV5-1,NA,CASSLAISPYEQYF,TGCGCCAGCAGCTTGGCCATTTCGCCCTACGAGCAGTACTTC
TRBJ1-1,16,NA,TRBV27,NA,CASSEGHQRVDTEAFF,TGTGCCAGCAGTGAGGGACACCAACGCGTCGACACTGAAGCTTTCTTT
TRBJ1-1,15,NA,TRBV18,TRBD1,CASSSWTGTNTEAFF,TGTGCCAGCTCATCCTGGACAGGTACGAACACTGAAGCTTTCTTT
TRBJ1-5,17,NA,TRBV19,TRBD1,CASSSPAGQGLFQPQHF,TGTGCCAGTAGTAGCCCGGCAGGACAGGGGTTGTTTCAGCCCCAGCATTTT
TRBJ1-2,13,NA,TRBV11-2,NA,CASSLGHRYGYTF,TGTGCCAGCAGCTTAGGACACCGCTATGGCTACACCTTC
TRBJ2-7,17,NA,TRBV5-6,TRBD2,CASSFLASGGAGYEQYF,TGTGCCAGCAGCTTCCTCGCCAGCGGGGGGGCCGGGTACGAGCAGTACTTC
TRBJ2-3,18,NA,TRBV2,NA,CASLRQGGLTDSTDTQYF,TGTGCCAGCCTTCGGCAGGGGGGACTGACGGATAGCACAGATACGCAGTATTTT
TRBJ2-1,13,NA,TRBV4-1,TRBD1,CASSHWDRNEQFF,TGCGCCAGCAGCCACTGGGACAGGAATGAGCAGTTCTTC
TRBJ1-3,14,once,TRBV19,NA,CASSTVDSGNTIYF,TGTGCCAGTAGTACGGTCGACTCTGGAAACACCATATATTTT
TRBJ1-1,13,NA,TRBV14,NA,CASSPRPGTEAFF,TGTGCCAGCAGTCCACGGCCGGGTACTGAAGCTTTCTTT
TRBJ2-5,13,NA,TRBV10-3,NA,CAISGGWEETQYF,TGTGCCATCAGTGGGGGTTGGGAAGAGACCCAGTACTTC
TRBJ2-2,16,NA,TRBV27,TRBD1,CASSHQGATSTGELFF,TGTGCCAGCAGTCATCAGGGGGCAACTTCCACCGGGGAGCTGTTTTTT
TRBJ1-3,14,NA,TRBV9,NA,CASSLFYTRNTIYF,TGTGCCAGCAGCCTATTTTATACCCGAAACACCATATATTTT
TRBJ2-1,16,NA,TRBV11-3,TRBD2,CASSLLAGGPHNEQFF,TGTGCCAGCAGCTTGCTAGCGGGAGGGCCGCACAATGAGCAGTTCTTC
TRBJ1-5,15,few,TRBV19,NA,CASSTTGLSNQPQHF,TGTGCCAGTAGTACTACAGGGTTGAGCAATCAGCCCCAGCATTTT